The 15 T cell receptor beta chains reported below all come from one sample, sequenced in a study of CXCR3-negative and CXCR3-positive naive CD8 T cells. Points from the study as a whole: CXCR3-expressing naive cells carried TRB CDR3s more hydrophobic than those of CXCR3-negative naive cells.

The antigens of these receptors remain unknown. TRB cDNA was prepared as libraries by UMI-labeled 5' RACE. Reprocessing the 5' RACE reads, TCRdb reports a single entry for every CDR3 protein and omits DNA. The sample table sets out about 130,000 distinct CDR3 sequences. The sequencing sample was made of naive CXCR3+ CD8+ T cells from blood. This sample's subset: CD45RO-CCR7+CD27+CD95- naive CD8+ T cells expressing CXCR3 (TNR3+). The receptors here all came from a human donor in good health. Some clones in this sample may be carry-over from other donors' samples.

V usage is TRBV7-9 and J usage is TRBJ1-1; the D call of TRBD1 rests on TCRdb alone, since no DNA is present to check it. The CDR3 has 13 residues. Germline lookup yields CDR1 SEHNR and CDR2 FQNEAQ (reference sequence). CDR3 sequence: CASSLSGDTEAFF.

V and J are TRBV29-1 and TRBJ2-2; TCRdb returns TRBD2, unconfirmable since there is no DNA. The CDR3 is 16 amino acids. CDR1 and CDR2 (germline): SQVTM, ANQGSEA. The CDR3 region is CSVLLAGAVNTGELFF.

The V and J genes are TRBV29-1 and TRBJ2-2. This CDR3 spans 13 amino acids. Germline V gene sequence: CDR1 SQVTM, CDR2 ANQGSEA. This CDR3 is CSVENDRTGELFF.

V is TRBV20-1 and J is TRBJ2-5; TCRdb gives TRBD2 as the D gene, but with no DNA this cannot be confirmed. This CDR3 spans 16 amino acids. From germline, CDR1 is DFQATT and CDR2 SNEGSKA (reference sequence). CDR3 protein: CSATGDFHPVQETQYF.

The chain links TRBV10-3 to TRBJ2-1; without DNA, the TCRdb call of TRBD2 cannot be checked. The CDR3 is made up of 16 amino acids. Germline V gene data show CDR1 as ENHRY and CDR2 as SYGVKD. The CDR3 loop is CAISEPGTSDYNEQFF.

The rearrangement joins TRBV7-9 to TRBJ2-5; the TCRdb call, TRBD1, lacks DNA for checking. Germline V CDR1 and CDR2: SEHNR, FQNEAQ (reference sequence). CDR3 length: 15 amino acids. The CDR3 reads CASGSLRGPQETQYF.

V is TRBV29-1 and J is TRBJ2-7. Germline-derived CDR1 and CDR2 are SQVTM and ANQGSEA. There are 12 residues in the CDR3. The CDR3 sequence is CSVWAQTYEQYF.

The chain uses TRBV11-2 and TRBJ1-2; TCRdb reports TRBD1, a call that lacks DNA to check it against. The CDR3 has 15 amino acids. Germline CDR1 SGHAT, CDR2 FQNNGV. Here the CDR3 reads CASSLDPPGIYGYTF.

CDR3 sequence reads: CSVDDGRVTDTQYF. The V call is TRBV29-1, the J call TRBJ2-3; TCRdb proposes TRBD1, but this gene call is untestable without DNA. Germline V gives CDR1 SQVTM, CDR2 ANQGSEA. CDR3 length equals 14 residues.

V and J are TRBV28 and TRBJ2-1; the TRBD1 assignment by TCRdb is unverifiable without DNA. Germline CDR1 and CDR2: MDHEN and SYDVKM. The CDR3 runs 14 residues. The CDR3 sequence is CASSFPGAYNEQFF.

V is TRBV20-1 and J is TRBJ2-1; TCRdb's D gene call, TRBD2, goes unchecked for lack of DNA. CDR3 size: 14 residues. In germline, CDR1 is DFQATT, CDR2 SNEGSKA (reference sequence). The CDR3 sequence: CSAREYGRSNEQFF.

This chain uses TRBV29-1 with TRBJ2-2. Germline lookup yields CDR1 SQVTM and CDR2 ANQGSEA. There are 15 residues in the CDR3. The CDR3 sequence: CSVEDRTRNTGELFF.

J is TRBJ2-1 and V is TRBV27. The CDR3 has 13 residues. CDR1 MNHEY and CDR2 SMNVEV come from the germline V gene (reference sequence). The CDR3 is CARSFSRNNEQFF.

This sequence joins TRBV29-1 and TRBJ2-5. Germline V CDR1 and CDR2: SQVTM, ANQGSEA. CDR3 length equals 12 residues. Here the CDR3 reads CSVEVGSETQYF.

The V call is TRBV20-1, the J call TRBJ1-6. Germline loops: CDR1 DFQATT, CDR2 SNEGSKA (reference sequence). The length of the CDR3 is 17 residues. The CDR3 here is CSAATRRGAEPNSPLHF.